What follows describes a single T cell receptor (beta chain). Its specific antigen is unknown. Base quality data are lacking; no much larger clone is found one base away. The cohort was made up of approximately 670 healthy bone marrow donors. At the time of sampling, all cohort members were nominally healthy, though unrecorded immune exposures were likely present. The donor tested CMV seropositive, placing the donor among the 310 or so seropositive members of the cohort. A peripheral blood sample was provided by each donor, and peripheral blood mononuclear cells were used for TCR beta sequencing. Genomic DNA was extracted from the blood cell samples with the Qiagen DNeasy Blood Extraction Kit. This specimen comes from a study of cytomegalovirus exposure and HLA in healthy donors (dated by TCRdb to between 2016 and 2019). In terms of the full investigation: According to an earlier analysis of a few hundred of the donors, about 190 million T cells yielded 117 million unique TCR beta sequences and around 300 Gb of sequence data. An early release that covered fewer than 750 HLA-typed donors contained approximately 300 gigabases of sequencing data and about 93 million unique TCR sequences. The genetic ancestry cluster associated with self-reported Caucasian donors included 81% of the 350 to 500 genotyped donors. The study aimed to test whether signatures of past pathogen exposure could be identified by cataloging public T cell receptors. Using immunosequencing, the study profiled T cell repertoires from about 620 subjects and related those repertoires to cytomegalovirus serostatus. Besides the first cohort of more than 650 subjects, a separate validation cohort made up of roughly 120 different subjects was used. To predict cytomegalovirus infection status, the study combined high-throughput TCR immunosequencing, statistical association of individual TCRs with disease status, and machine learning. To study patterns of TCR occurrence, a later analysis re-analyzed previously published TCR beta repertoires from 550 to 800 donors and added high-resolution HLA genotyping. Rather than using new phenotypic data, the later analysis identified candidate immune exposures from TCR beta sequences and from how often those sequences occurred across donors. An earlier analysis of 500 to 650 of the donors applied high-throughput TCR beta sequencing to assess whether each TCR beta V gene segment acted as functional or pseudogenic. Alongside the repertoire data, information on donor age, sex, ethnicity and CMV serostatus was compiled. A later genetic analysis used genome-wide SNP genotypes for about 55% of the 666 donors, treating that subset as a discovery cohort. Every repertoire in the discovery cohort had been generated on one and the same sequencing platform. Class I and class II HLA loci were covered by the typing at four-digit resolution. The number of donors typed differed by locus, with 629-630 for A, B, C, DRB1 and DQB1, roughly 520 for DQA1, some 570 for DPA1, and roughly 450 for DPB1. A handful of DR-DQ haplotypes were handled as single units for association and clustering because linkage in the cohort was strong. Among some 400 genotyped donors of the cohort, an average of roughly 230,000 unique TCR beta nucleotide sequences was sequenced per donor, of which about 18% were non-productive.

Libraries came from the immunoSEQ multiplex PCR assay. For the multiplex PCR, a mixture combining 60 forward primers for TCR Vbeta segments and 13 reverse primers for TCR Jbeta segments was used. The CDR3 region of rearranged TCR beta genes was amplified from genomic DNA with a multiplex PCR assay. The amplified TCR beta libraries were sequenced on the Illumina HiSeq System as 87-base-pair reads. The paper's processing steps were these. In a later analysis, 77 million or so unique TCR beta chains were counted across the 650 to 750 repertoires, and around 11 million of these chains were shared by at least two donors. Raw reads were error-corrected and collapsed into unique sequences by a nearest-neighbor algorithm in which closely related sequences were merged to remove PCR and sequencing errors. To assign V, D and J gene segments, CDR3 sequences were aligned to IMGT reference sequences. For a sequence to be retained, at least a six-nucleotide match to both a V gene segment and a J gene segment was required. Rearrangements were called productive when the CDR3 lacked stop codons and stayed in frame with V and J; all others were non-productive. CDR3 was defined by IMGT convention, running from the second conserved V-encoded cysteine to the conserved J-encoded phenylalanine. The earlier analysis of some 600 of the donors excluded sequences that lacked an unambiguous match to a single V gene segment. An earlier analysis of around 600 of the donors classified V segments as functional when productive rearrangements were above 56.7% and as segregating when the standard deviation between donors was above 5%. A statistical classification framework was built for diagnosing cytomegalovirus status from the catalog of TCR beta chain sequences. V and J gene assignment, in a later analysis, came from comparing TCR nucleotide sequences with IMGT/GENE-DB human TR gene sequences. In a later analysis, CDR3 sequences and most-parsimonious VDJ recombination scenarios were assigned using the TCRdist pipeline. A later analysis defined each TCR beta chain by its CDR3 amino acid sequence plus V-gene family, and excluded reads lacking a unique V-gene family. To address suspected cross-contamination and a sequencing artifact, a later analysis removed over 500 highly shared, low-generation-probability nucleotide sequences. A later analysis calculated a clonal expansion index for each public chain from normalized within-repertoire ranks of inferred template counts. Generation probabilities in a later analysis came from a VDJ recombination model fitted to out-of-frame rearrangements, and those results were checked against IGoR. In a later analysis, TCR-TCR, TCR-HLA and TCR-CMV co-occurrence was scored with hypergeometric tests, and a repertoire-size bias correction was applied to TCR pairs. In a later analysis, false discovery rates were estimated by permuting HLA or CMV assignments 20 times. In a later analysis, co-occurring TCRs were grouped with DBSCAN, and TCRdist sequence similarity was added when clustering was performed within HLA-allele-positive subsets. Co-occurrence clustering excluded repertoires with fewer than 30,000 or more than 120,000 public chains, plus five with anomalous nucleotide sharing. TCRdb provides this immuneACCESS table in a form limited to in-frame rearrangements. Some clones are lacking; in checked studies, under half of them reflect an unresolved V gene, and why the rest are absent is not known. That table supplies the V and J calls and clone size; D and trimming were determined from the DNA. In this sample the table shows 100,000 to 150,000 clones, about four fifths of which occur a single time. The ten most abundant clones make up less than 15% of the sample.

Study-wide conclusions, independent of this receptor: Compared with equally common non-associated chains, HLA-associated TCR beta chains in a later analysis were more clonally expanded and had lower generation probabilities. Because HLA typing was unavailable for some donors at each locus, only the typed subset was used in association tests. Most CMV-associated TCR beta chains appeared to be HLA-restricted in a later analysis, and the HLA associations seemed to be driven largely by CMV exposure. An association between a missense DCLRE1C variant and V-gene and J-gene trimming of TCR beta chains was found in a later genetic analysis and replicated in an independent cohort. The classifier was reported to diagnose cytomegalovirus status with high specificity and sensitivity in both the original and validation cohorts. Several of the top co-occurrence clusters appeared to be linked to parvovirus B19, influenza, CMV and Epstein-Barr virus, according to a later analysis. The presence/absence analyses assumed that sequencing depth was roughly uniform across donors, and that assumption may not be true. A few of the identified cytomegalovirus-associated TCR beta chains were confirmed in vitro to be specific for cytomegalovirus antigens. According to a later analysis, TCR association rates differed among HLA loci, with DRB1 alleles showing the most associated TCRs and HLA-C alleles showing the fewest. Strong co-occurrence of HLA alleles, especially DR and DQ, made assigning TCR associations to individual alleles difficult. Broadly in line with IMGT annotations, most TCR beta V segments showed up in productive rearrangements about 87% or about 30% of the time in an earlier analysis of approximately 640 of the donors. Linkage disequilibrium might explain the correlated functional status among segregating V segments, but an unknown experimental factor could not be ruled out. A total of fewer than 200 TCR beta chains were listed by the study as associated with cytomegalovirus. A cluster of highly shared sequence variants was judged likely to be a technical artifact of the sequencing pipeline. Immune exposure information for the cohort was limited to CMV serostatus. Compared with the roughly 700-donor mean, donors in an Asian-associated ancestry cluster had fewer N-insertions in productive TCRs, according to a later genetic analysis. A further reported finding was that TCR beta sequences accurately predicted the HLA-A and HLA-B alleles for most subjects in the first cohort. This cohort had only TCR beta chains sequenced, and the lack of alpha or paired-chain data limited which features could be detected. About 15 rarely observed V segments, including chromosome 9 orphons, were excluded from the earlier analysis of a few hundred of the donors because counts were too low. In a later analysis, around 17,000 TCR beta sequences were associated with specific HLA alleles at a false discovery rate of 0.05. While some public TCRs were present in many individuals, most TCR sequences turned up only very rarely across donors. It was suggested by the authors that the approach could potentially be generalized to other disease states and immunological phenotypes.

Sequenced: PBMCs. This receptor was taken from a woman aged 55-70 years in good health and CMV-seropositive.

The nucleotide sequence reads TGTGCCAGCAGTGAAGTAGGGACTAGTAGAGCCGGGGAGCTGTTTTTT. Translated, this is CASSEVGTSRAGELFF. The chain is made from TRBV2 and TRBJ2-2, with TRBD2 identical over 8 junction bases. There are 16 amino acids in the CDR3, from cysteine to phenylalanine inclusive. Only the CDR3 DNA stays, 48 bases, in frame from base 1. V is pruned by 1 base and J by 6 bases, leaving 7 bases of the junction without a gene match. From a lookup of the germline V gene, CDR1 and CDR2 are SNHLY and FYNNEI. This CDR3, with the reference TRBV2 and TRBJ2-2 proteins standing in past its ends, gives the full variable domain EPEVTQTPSHQVTQMGQEVILRCVPISNHLYFYWYRQILGQKVEFLVSFYNNEISEKSEIFDDQFSVERPDGSNFTLKIRSTKLEDSAMYFCASSEVGTSRAGELFFGEGSRLTVL.